This TCR beta chain stems from a study of OX40 agonist ivuxolimab in advanced cancers. Study-wide background: Patients undergoing dose escalation presented with hepatocellular carcinoma, melanoma, renal cell or head and neck cancer.

TCRdb keeps only in-frame clones here, not all; method: immunoSEQ multiplex PCR. This sample carries tens of thousands of clones, approximately 92% of them seen once, and the ten largest clones take 9.5% to 14%. The germline CDR1 and CDR2 sequences are MDHEN and SYDVKM. There are 16 residues in the CDR3. With V trimmed by 3 bases and J by 3 bases, 10 bases remained unmatched. This clonotype originated in an adult with an advanced solid tumor such as melanoma, head and neck, liver or kidney cancer. The J gene is TRBJ1-2, the V gene TRBV28; 7 nucleotides match TRBD1. The material sequenced was CD4+ or CD8+ T cells sorted from blood, taken in a trial of the OX40 agonist ivuxolimab. CDR3 in amino acids: CASSFPQGWADYGYTF. In DNA, the CDR3 is TGTGCCAGCAGTTTCCCACAGGGGTGGGCGGACTATGGCTACACCTTC.